These T cell receptor beta chains were read from a single sample in a study of cytomegalovirus exposure and HLA in healthy donors. TCRdb's copy holds only in-frame clones and misses some; the assay was immunoSEQ multiplex PCR. The sample lists about 100,000 clones; around 75% were seen once. What was sequenced was PBMCs. The source is a male donor in good health and CMV-seropositive. The CDR3 runs from the conserved cysteine through the conserved F or W. D genes are given only for firm matches. Not all rows give a size; the values are once, few, many and, for expanded clones, a class.

d_gene: NA; abundance: NA; j_gene: TRBJ1-2; v_gene: TRBV29-1; CDR3nt: TGCAGCGTTGAAGAGGCCGATGGCTACACCTTC; CDR3aa: CSVEEADGYTF
d_gene: NA; abundance: NA; j_gene: TRBJ2-5; v_gene: TRBV28; CDR3nt: TGTGCCAGCAGTTTTACGAACAAAGAGACCCAGTACTTC; CDR3aa: CASSFTNKETQYF
d_gene: NA; abundance: NA; j_gene: TRBJ2-5; v_gene: TRBV6-1; CDR3nt: TGTGCCAGCAGTGAATCCGGGGAGACCCAGTACTTC; CDR3aa: CASSESGETQYF
d_gene: TRBD1; abundance: NA; j_gene: TRBJ2-1; v_gene: TRBV4-3; CDR3nt: TGCGCCAGCAGCCAAGGTCGGCGGGACAGGGGGCGCAATGAGCAGTTCTTC; CDR3aa: CASSQGRRDRGRNEQFF
d_gene: NA; abundance: NA; j_gene: TRBJ2-3; v_gene: TRBV11-3; CDR3nt: TGTGCCAGCAGCCACCGAGGCACAGATACGCAGTATTTT; CDR3aa: CASSHRGTDTQYF
d_gene: NA; abundance: NA; j_gene: TRBJ1-1; v_gene: TRBV4-2; CDR3nt: TGTGCCAGCAGCCACACCTTGGGACATACGAACACTGAAGCTTTCTTT; CDR3aa: CASSHTLGHTNTEAFF
d_gene: NA; abundance: NA; j_gene: TRBJ1-5; v_gene: TRBV4-3; CDR3nt: TGCGCCAGCAGCCAAGGACTTACACAGCCCCAGCATTTT; CDR3aa: CASSQGLTQPQHF
d_gene: NA; abundance: NA; j_gene: TRBJ2-7; v_gene: TRBV13; CDR3nt: TGTGCCAGCAGCCCAGGACGGGGACTTGGGGAGCAGTACTTC; CDR3aa: CASSPGRGLGEQYF
d_gene: TRBD2; abundance: NA; j_gene: TRBJ2-1; v_gene: TRBV30; CDR3nt: TGTGCCTGGAGTGTACAGGGTAGCGGGGGGCTGGGGGAGCAGTTCTTC; CDR3aa: CAWSVQGSGGLGEQFF
d_gene: TRBD2; abundance: NA; j_gene: TRBJ2-3; v_gene: TRBV9; CDR3nt: TGTGCCAGCAGCGCCCTTGAGACTAGCGGGGGGGTTTACACAGATACGCAGTATTTT; CDR3aa: CASSALETSGGVYTDTQYF
d_gene: NA; abundance: NA; j_gene: TRBJ2-2; v_gene: TRBV7-2; CDR3nt: TGTGCCAGCAGTTACGACAGACCCGGTACCGGGGAGCTGTTTTTT; CDR3aa: CASSYDRPGTGELFF
d_gene: TRBD2; abundance: NA; j_gene: TRBJ2-7; v_gene: TRBV6-1; CDR3nt: TGTGCCAGCGTGCTAGCGGGGAACTCTTACGAGCAGTACTTC; CDR3aa: CASVLAGNSYEQYF
d_gene: TRBD2; abundance: NA; j_gene: TRBJ2-1; v_gene: TRBV10-3; CDR3nt: TGTGCCATCAGGGCCTGGGGCGGGGAGGGCGATGAGCAGTTCTTC; CDR3aa: CAIRAWGGEGDEQFF
d_gene: NA; abundance: NA; j_gene: TRBJ2-2; v_gene: TRBV30; CDR3nt: TGTGCCTGGAGTGTACTTCCCCTGGACACCGGGGAGCTGTTTTTT; CDR3aa: CAWSVLPLDTGELFF
d_gene: NA; abundance: NA; j_gene: TRBJ1-4; v_gene: TRBV6-5; CDR3nt: TGTGCCAGCAGGCCAGGGGCAACTAATGAAAAACTGTTTTTT; CDR3aa: CASRPGATNEKLFF
d_gene: NA; abundance: NA; j_gene: TRBJ1-5; v_gene: TRBV18; CDR3nt: TGTGCCAGCTCACCATCAGGGGGCAATCAGCCCCAGCATTTT; CDR3aa: CASSPSGGNQPQHF
d_gene: NA; abundance: NA; j_gene: TRBJ1-5; v_gene: TRBV6-5; CDR3nt: TGTGCCAGCAGTGAAGCCCTGACAGCCCAGCATTTT; CDR3aa: CASSEALTAQHF
d_gene: TRBD1; abundance: few; j_gene: TRBJ1-5; v_gene: TRBV7-2; CDR3nt: TGTGCCAGCAGCCGAGGGACAGGAGGCAATCAGCCCCAGCATTTT; CDR3aa: CASSRGTGGNQPQHF
d_gene: TRBD1; abundance: NA; j_gene: TRBJ2-7; v_gene: TRBV5-3; CDR3nt: TGTGCCAGAAGCTCCCGCCCATATCGACAGGGAAGGGGGGAGCAGTACTTC; CDR3aa: CARSSRPYRQGRGEQYF
d_gene: NA; abundance: NA; j_gene: TRBJ1-2; v_gene: TRBV6-1; CDR3nt: TGTGCCAGCAGTGAAACCGGGGAGGACTATGGCTACACCTTC; CDR3aa: CASSETGEDYGYTF
d_gene: NA; abundance: NA; j_gene: TRBJ2-7; v_gene: TRBV5-1; CDR3nt: TGCGCCAGCAGCTGGACAGGAATGGGTAGCGGGGAATACGAGCAGTACTTC; CDR3aa: CASSWTGMGSGEYEQYF
d_gene: TRBD1; abundance: few; j_gene: TRBJ2-7; v_gene: TRBV10-1; CDR3nt: TGCGCCAGCAGTGAGACAGGGGCCCTCTCCTCCTACGAGCAGTACTTC; CDR3aa: CASSETGALSSYEQYF
d_gene: TRBD2; abundance: NA; j_gene: TRBJ2-1; v_gene: TRBV6-1; CDR3nt: TGTGCCAGCAGTGACGCCCTACGGGGGGATGAGCAGTTCTTC; CDR3aa: CASSDALRGDEQFF
d_gene: NA; abundance: few; j_gene: TRBJ2-1; v_gene: TRBV4-3; CDR3nt: TGCGCCAGCAGCCAAGATCCCAGGGCCAATGAGCAGTTCTTC; CDR3aa: CASSQDPRANEQFF
d_gene: TRBD2; abundance: few; j_gene: TRBJ2-5; v_gene: TRBV6-6; CDR3nt: TGTGCCAGCGGGCGGGGGGAAGAGACCCAGTACTTC; CDR3aa: CASGRGEETQYF
d_gene: NA; abundance: NA; j_gene: TRBJ1-4; v_gene: TRBV30; CDR3nt: TGTGCCTGGACTGGCCCCCGGACACAGAGGAATGAAAAACTGTTTTTT; CDR3aa: CAWTGPRTQRNEKLFF
d_gene: NA; abundance: NA; j_gene: TRBJ1-5; v_gene: TRBV30; CDR3nt: TGTGCCTGGAGTGTACCGGGCAGGGGTGATCAGCCCCAGCATTTT; CDR3aa: CAWSVPGRGDQPQHF
d_gene: NA; abundance: NA; j_gene: TRBJ1-6; v_gene: TRBV9; CDR3nt: TGTGCCAGCAGCGTGAGCTCCTATAATTCACCCCTCCACTTT; CDR3aa: CASSVSSYNSPLHF
d_gene: NA; abundance: few; j_gene: TRBJ2-7; v_gene: TRBV7-7; CDR3nt: TGTGCTAGCAGCTCCCCCGGGAGTGAGCAGTACTTC; CDR3aa: CASSSPGSEQYF
d_gene: TRBD2; abundance: NA; j_gene: TRBJ2-2; v_gene: TRBV6-5; CDR3nt: TGTGCCAGCGAGAGGACTAGCGACGGGGAGCTGTTTTTT; CDR3aa: CASERTSDGELFF
d_gene: NA; abundance: NA; j_gene: TRBJ1-5; v_gene: TRBV7-2; CDR3nt: TGTGCCAGCAGCACGTCAGCGGGGGCTAAGGGCAATCAGCCCCAGCATTTT; CDR3aa: CASSTSAGAKGNQPQHF
d_gene: TRBD2; abundance: NA; j_gene: TRBJ2-7; v_gene: TRBV5-4; CDR3nt: TGTGCCAGCAGCCCCCCCGGGGGACTAGCGACCTACGAGCAGTACTTC; CDR3aa: CASSPPGGLATYEQYF
d_gene: NA; abundance: NA; j_gene: TRBJ2-3; v_gene: TRBV9; CDR3nt: TGTGCCAGCAGCGTAGGGAACGGGGATACGCAGTATTTT; CDR3aa: CASSVGNGDTQYF
d_gene: NA; abundance: few; j_gene: TRBJ1-5; v_gene: TRBV7-2; CDR3nt: TGTGCCAGCAGCCCCCAGTTGGGGGGTGGCAATCAGCCCCAGCATTTT; CDR3aa: CASSPQLGGGNQPQHF
d_gene: TRBD1; abundance: NA; j_gene: TRBJ2-2; v_gene: TRBV27; CDR3nt: TGTGCCAGCAGTTACGTCTCAACAGGGGGTGCCTCCGGGGAGCTGTTTTTT; CDR3aa: CASSYVSTGGASGELFF
d_gene: NA; abundance: NA; j_gene: TRBJ2-7; v_gene: TRBV28; CDR3nt: TGTGCCAGCAGTTTCGGGAGGGGGCGAGCGATGCACGAGCAGTACTTC; CDR3aa: CASSFGRGRAMHEQYF
d_gene: NA; abundance: NA; j_gene: TRBJ2-7; v_gene: TRBV5-1; CDR3nt: TGCGCCAGCAGCTTGGCTGTAACGGGGGACGAGCAGTACTTC; CDR3aa: CASSLAVTGDEQYF
d_gene: TRBD1; abundance: NA; j_gene: TRBJ2-3; v_gene: TRBV7-2; CDR3nt: TGTGCCAGCAGCTCCAGAGGACAGGGAACGCAGTATTTT; CDR3aa: CASSSRGQGTQYF
d_gene: TRBD1; abundance: NA; j_gene: TRBJ2-1; v_gene: TRBV27; CDR3nt: TGTGCCAGCAGTCCTGACAGGGGCTCCTACAATGAGCAGTTCTTC; CDR3aa: CASSPDRGSYNEQFF
d_gene: TRBD1; abundance: NA; j_gene: TRBJ2-3; v_gene: TRBV12-5; CDR3nt: TGTGCTAGTGGGACAGGGGGCTTAGGGGATACGCAGTATTTT; CDR3aa: CASGTGGLGDTQYF
d_gene: TRBD2; abundance: NA; j_gene: TRBJ2-3; v_gene: TRBV18; CDR3nt: TGTGCCAGCTCACCACCACTACTAGCGGGGGGAGAAACAGATACGCAGTATTTT; CDR3aa: CASSPPLLAGGETDTQYF